This T cell receptor beta chain came from a study of shared clonotypes between healthy human individuals. Overall study results and limits: Clonotypes shared by all four sorted-subset donors had higher generation probabilities than non-shared clonotypes.

Both subsets, CD45RA+ naive and CD45RA-negative memory, were split from the CD4+ cells. At deep level, the assay was performed. Measured with immunoSEQ multiplex PCR; TCRdb has only the in-frame clones, and not every one. The table shows 2 million to 2.5 million clones, with nearly 97% occurring only once. On this clone itself: What it binds is unknown.

The ends lost 8 bases at V and 4 bases at J; junction bases unmatched: 5. There are 13 residues in the CDR3. Per germline, CDR1 ENHRY and CDR2 SYGVKD. The genes are TRBV10-3 and TRBJ2-3; 8 bases match TRBD2. Sequencing was done on a sample of naive CD4+ T cells sorted from blood. The subset denotes: CD45RA+ positively selected. The source of this sequence is a man between 18 and 35 years old in good health. CDR3 loop: CAIDSGGPDTQYF. In DNA form, the CDR3 reads TGTGCCATCGACAGCGGGGGTCCAGATACGCAGTATTTT.